A single T cell receptor (beta chain) is shown here with its context. Its antigen is unidentified. These data originate in a study of identical twins. General observations from the study: Within monozygotic twins, out-of-frame TCR alpha sharing was underestimated by the models.

A universal primer site was created by template switching, with the cDNA bearing unique molecular identifiers. TCRdb re-called the 5' RACE reads with MiXCR, one entry per CDR3 protein. The sample lists fewer than 900,000 distinct CDR3 sequences, 21% occurring once. CDR3 size: 16 residues. Trimming stripped 3 bases from V and 7 bases from J, with 20 bases between. Germline V gene sequence: CDR1 SGDLS, CDR2 YYNGEE. The same sample was also used in a study of T cells expressing NK-cell markers. That study adds: In roughly six donors, dominant CD3+CD56+NKG2C+ clonotypes ranked among the top 10 CD8+ clonotypes.

This receptor was taken from a woman aged 18-29 years in good health. This chain uses TRBV9 with TRBJ1-5; no clear D gene. The sequencing input was PBMCs. CDR3 DNA: TGTGCCAGCAGCGACTACAGAGGTCGGGTAACGCAGCCCCAGCATTTT. This gives the protein CASSDYRGRVTQPQHF. Complete variable domain (other parts from reference TRBV9 and TRBJ1-5): DSGVTQTPKHLITATGQRVTLRCSPRSGDLSVYWYQQSLDQGLQFLIQYYNGEERAKGNILERFSAQQFPDLHSELNLSSLELGDSALYFCASSDYRGRVTQPQHFGDGTRLSIL.